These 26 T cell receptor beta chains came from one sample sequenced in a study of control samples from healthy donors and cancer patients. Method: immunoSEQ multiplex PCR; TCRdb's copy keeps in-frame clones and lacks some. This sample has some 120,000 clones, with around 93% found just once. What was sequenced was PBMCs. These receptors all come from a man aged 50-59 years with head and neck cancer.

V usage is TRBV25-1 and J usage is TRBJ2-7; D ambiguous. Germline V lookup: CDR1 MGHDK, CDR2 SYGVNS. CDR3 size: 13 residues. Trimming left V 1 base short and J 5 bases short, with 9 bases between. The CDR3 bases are TGTGCCAGCAGTGAATTGAATGGGGACGAGCAGTACTTC. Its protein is CASSELNGDEQYF.

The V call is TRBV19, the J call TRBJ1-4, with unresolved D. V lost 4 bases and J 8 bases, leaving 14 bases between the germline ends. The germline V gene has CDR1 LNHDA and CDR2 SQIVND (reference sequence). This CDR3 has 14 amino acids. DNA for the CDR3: TGTGCCAGTAGTAGATTTAAAGAACACGAAAAACTGTTTTTT. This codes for CASSRFKEHEKLFF.

The CDR3 sequence is CASSQGEGGQPQHF. CDR3 DNA sequence: TGCGCCAGCAGCCAAGGGGAGGGAGGCCAGCCCCAGCATTTT. The chain is built from TRBV4-1 and TRBJ1-5, with D uncertain. There are 14 residues in the CDR3. Germline V gene sequence: CDR1 MGHRA, CDR2 YSYEKL. The V end was cut by 1 base, the J end by 7 bases, with 11 bases between.

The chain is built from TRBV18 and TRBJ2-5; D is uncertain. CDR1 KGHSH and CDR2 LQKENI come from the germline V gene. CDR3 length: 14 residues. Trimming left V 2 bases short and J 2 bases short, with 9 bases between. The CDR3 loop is CASSPGPGQETQYF. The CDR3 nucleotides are TGTGCCAGCTCACCAGGCCCAGGACAAGAGACCCAGTACTTC.

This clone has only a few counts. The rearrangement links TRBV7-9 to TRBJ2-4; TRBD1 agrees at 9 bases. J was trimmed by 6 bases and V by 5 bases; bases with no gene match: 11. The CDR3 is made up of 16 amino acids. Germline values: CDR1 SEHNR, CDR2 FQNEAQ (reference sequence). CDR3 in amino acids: CASSGPGTGNSNIQYF. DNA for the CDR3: TGTGCCAGCAGCGGCCCCGGGACAGGGAATTCAAACATTCAGTACTTC.

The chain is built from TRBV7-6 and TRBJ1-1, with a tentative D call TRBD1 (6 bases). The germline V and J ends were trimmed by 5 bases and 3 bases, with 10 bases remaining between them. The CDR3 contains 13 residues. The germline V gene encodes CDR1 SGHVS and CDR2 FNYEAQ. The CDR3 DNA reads TGTGCCAGCAGCCGGACAGCATACACTGAAGCTTTCTTT. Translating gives CASSRTAYTEAFF.

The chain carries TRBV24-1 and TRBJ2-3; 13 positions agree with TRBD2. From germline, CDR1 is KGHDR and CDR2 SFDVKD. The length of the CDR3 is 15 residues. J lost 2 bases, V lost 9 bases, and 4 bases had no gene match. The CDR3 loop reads CATQGLAGATDTQYF. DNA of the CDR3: TGTGCCACCCAAGGACTAGCGGGGGCCACAGATACGCAGTATTTT.

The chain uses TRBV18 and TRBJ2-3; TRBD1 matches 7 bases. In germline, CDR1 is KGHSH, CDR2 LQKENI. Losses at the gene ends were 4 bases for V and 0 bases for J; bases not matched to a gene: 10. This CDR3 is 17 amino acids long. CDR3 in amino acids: CASSLHRQGLSTDTQYF. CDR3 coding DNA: TGTGCCAGCTCACTCCATCGACAGGGCTTAAGCACAGATACGCAGTATTTT.

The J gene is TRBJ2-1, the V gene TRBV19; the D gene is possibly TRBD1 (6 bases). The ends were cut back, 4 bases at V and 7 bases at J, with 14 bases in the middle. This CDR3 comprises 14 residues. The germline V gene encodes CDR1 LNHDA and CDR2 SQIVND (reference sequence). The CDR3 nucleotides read TGTGCCAGTAGTACGACTCAGGGGTATAATGAGCAGTTCTTC. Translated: CASSTTQGYNEQFF.

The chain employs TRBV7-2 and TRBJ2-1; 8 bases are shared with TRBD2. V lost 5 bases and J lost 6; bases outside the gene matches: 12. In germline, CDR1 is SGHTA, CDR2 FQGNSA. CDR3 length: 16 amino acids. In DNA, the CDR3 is TGTGCCAGCAGCCAACAGCGGCTAGCGGGTATCAATGAGCAGTTCTTC. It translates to CASSQQRLAGINEQFF.

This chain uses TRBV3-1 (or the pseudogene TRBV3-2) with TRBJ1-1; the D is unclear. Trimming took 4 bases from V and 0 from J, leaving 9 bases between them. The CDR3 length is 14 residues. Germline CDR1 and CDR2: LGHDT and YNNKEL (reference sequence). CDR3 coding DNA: TGTGCCAGCAGCCCGACGGATATGAACACTGAAGCTTTCTTT. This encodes CASSPTDMNTEAFF.

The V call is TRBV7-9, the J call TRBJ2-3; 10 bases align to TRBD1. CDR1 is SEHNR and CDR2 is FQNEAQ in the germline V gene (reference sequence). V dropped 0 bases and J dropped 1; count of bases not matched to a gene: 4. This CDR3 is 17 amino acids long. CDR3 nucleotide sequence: TGTGCCAGCAGCTTAGCATCCGGGACAGGGGGCACAGATACGCAGTATTTT. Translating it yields CASSLASGTGGTDTQYF.

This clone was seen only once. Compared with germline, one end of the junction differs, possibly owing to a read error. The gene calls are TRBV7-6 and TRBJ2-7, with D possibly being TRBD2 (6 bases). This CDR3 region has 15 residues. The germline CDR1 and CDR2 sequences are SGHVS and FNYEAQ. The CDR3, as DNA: TGTGACAGCGGCTCCCTGCGGGGTGAGGACTACGAGCAGTACTTC. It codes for CDSGSLRGEDYEQYF.

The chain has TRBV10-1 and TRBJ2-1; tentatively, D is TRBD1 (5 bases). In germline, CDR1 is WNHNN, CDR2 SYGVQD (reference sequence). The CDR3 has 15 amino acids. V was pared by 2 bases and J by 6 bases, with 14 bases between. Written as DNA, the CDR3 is TGCGCCAGCAGTGAGCCAATACAGGAACGCAATGAGCAGTTCTTC. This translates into CASSEPIQERNEQFF.

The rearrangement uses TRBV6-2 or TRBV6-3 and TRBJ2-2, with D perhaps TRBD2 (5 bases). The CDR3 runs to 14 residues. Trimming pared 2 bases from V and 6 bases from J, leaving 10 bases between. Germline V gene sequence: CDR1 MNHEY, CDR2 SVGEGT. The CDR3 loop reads CASSYLSGAGELFF. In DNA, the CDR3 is TGTGCCAGCAGTTACCTCTCCGGGGCCGGGGAGCTGTTTTTT.

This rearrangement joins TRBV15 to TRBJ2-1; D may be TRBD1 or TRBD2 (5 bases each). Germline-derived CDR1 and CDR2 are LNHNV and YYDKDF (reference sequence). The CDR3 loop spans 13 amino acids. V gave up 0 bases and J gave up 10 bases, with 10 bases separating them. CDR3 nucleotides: TGTGCCACCAGCAGAGATGTGGGGGACGAGCAGTTCTTC. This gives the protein CATSRDVGDEQFF.

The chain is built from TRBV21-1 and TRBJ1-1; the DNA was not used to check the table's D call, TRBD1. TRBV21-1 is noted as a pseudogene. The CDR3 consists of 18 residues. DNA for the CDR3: TGTGCCAGCAGCAAACAAGGGACAGGCCCGATCGAAGACACTGAAGCTTTCTTT. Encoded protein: CASSKQGTGPIEDTEAFF.

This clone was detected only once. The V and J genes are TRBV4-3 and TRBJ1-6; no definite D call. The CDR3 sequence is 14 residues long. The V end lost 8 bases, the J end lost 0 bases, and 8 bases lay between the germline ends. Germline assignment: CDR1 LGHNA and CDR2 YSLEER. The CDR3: CASSLSSYNSPLHF. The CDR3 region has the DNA TGCGCCAGCTCGCTTTCCTCCTATAATTCACCCCTCCACTTT.

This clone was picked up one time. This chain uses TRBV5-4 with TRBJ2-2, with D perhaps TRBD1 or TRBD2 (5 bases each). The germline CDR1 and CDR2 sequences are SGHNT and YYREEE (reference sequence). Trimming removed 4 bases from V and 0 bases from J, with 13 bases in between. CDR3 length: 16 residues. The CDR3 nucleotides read TGTGCCAGCAGCCTCCCCGGGACCCCGAACACCGGGGAGCTGTTTTTT. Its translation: CASSLPGTPNTGELFF.

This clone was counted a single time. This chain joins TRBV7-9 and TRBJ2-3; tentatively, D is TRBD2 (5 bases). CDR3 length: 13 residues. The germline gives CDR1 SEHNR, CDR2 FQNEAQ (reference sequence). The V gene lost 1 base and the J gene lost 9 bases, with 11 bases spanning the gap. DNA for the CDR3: TGTGCCAGCAGCTTAGGGAGGTCGGGCACGCAGTATTTT. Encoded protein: CASSLGRSGTQYF.

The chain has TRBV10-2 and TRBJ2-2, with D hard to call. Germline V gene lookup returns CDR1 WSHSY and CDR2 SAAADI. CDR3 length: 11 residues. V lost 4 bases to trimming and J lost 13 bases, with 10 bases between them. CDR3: CASSGRDRLFF. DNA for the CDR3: TGCGCCAGCAGTGGCCGAGACCGGCTGTTTTTT.

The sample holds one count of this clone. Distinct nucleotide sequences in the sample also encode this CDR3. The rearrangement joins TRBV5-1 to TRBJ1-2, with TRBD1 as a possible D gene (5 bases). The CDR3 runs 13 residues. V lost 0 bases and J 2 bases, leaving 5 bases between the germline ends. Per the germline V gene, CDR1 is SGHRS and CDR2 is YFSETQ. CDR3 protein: CASSLEGNYGYTF. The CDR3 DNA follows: TGCGCCAGCAGCTTGGAGGGGAACTATGGCTACACCTTC.

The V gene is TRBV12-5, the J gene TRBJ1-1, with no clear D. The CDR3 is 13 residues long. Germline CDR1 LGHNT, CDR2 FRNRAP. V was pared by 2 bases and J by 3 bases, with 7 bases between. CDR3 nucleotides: TGTGCTAGTGGTTTGATAGGGCACACTGAAGCTTTCTTT. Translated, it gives CASGLIGHTEAFF.

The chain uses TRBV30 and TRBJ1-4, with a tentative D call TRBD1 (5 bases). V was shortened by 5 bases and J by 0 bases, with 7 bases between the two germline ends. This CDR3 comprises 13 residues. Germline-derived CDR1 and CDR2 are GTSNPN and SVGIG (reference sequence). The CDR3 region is CAWQGATNEKLFF. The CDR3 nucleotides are TGTGCCTGGCAGGGTGCAACTAATGAAAAACTGTTTTTT.

CDR3 loop: CASSLRTGGGMAGANVLTF. The CDR3, as DNA: TGCGCCAGCAGCTTGAGGACAGGGGGCGGTATGGCTGGGGCCAACGTCCTGACTTTC. The chain carries TRBV5-1 and TRBJ2-6; 11 bases agree with TRBD1. Looked up from germline, CDR1 is SGHRS and CDR2 is YFSETQ. The CDR3 length is 19 residues. The V and J ends lost 1 base and 2 bases, in that order; junction bases with no gene match: 8.

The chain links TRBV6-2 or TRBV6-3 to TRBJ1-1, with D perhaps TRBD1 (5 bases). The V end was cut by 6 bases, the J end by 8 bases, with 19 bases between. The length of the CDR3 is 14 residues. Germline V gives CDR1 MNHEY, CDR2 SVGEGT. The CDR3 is CASSEQVPPEEAFF. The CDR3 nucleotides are TGTGCCAGCAGCGAACAGGTGCCGCCGGAAGAAGCTTTCTTT.